This T cell receptor (beta chain) was obtained from a study of control samples from healthy donors and cancer patients. V gave up 0 bases and J gave up 5 bases; unmatched junction bases: 3. CDR1 is SGHTA and CDR2 is FQGNSA in the germline V gene. This CDR3 comprises 14 residues. Sequencing used immunoSEQ multiplex PCR; TCRdb keeps in-frame clones, though not all of them. The sample gives about 190,000 clones, roughly nine tenths of which show up once; 1.5% to 2% is in the top ten. Sequencing input: blood. The rearrangement joins TRBV7-2 to TRBJ1-1, with TRBD1 identical over 7 bases. This receptor was obtained from a man aged 25-45 years in good health. CDR3 sequence (DNA): TGTGCCAGCAGCTTAGCTGCAGGGGGGACTGAAGCTTTCTTT. Amino acids: CASSLAAGGTEAFF.